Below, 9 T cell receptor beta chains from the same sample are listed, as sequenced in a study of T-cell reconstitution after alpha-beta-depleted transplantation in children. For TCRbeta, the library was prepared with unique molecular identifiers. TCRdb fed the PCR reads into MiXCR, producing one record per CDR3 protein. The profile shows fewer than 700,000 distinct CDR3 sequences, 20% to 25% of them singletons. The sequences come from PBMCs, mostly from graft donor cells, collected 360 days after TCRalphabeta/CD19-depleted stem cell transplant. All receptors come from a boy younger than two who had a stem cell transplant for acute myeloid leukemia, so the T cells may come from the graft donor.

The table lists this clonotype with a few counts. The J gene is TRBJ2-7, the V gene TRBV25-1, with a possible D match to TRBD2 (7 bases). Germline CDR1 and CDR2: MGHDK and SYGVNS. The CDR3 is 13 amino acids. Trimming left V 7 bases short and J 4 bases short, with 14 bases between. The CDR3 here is CASMRGGGYEQYF. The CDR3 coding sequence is TGTGCCAGCATGAGGGGAGGGGGTTACGAGCAGTACTTC.

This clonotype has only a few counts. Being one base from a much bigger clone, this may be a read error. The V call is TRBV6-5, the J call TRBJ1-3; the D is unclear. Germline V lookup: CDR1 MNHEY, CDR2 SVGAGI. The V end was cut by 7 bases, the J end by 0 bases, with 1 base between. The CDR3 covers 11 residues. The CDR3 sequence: CASTSGNTIYF. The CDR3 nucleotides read TGTGCCAGCACCTCTGGAAACACCATATATTTT.

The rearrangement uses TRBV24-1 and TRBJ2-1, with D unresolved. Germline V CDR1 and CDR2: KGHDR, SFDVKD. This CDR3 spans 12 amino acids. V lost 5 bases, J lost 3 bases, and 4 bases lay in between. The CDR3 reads CATSALYNEQFF. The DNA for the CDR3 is TGTGCCACCAGTGCCCTCTACAATGAGCAGTTCTTC.

The CDR3, as DNA: TGTGCCACCAGCAGAGATCTGAGAAATCAGCCCCAGCATTTT. It translates to CATSRDLRNQPQHF. The chain recombines TRBV15 with TRBJ1-5; D ambiguous. The CDR3 totals 14 residues. Deletions cut 0 bases from V and 4 bases from J, with 7 bases between. The V gene's germline CDR1 is LNHNV and CDR2 YYDKDF (reference sequence).

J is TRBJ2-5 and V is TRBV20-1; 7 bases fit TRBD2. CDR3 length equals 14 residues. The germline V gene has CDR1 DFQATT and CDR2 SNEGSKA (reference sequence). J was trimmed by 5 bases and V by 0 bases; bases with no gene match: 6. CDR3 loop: CSARDAGGGETQYF. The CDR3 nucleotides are TGCAGTGCTAGAGATGCCGGGGGAGGGGAGACCCAGTACTTC.

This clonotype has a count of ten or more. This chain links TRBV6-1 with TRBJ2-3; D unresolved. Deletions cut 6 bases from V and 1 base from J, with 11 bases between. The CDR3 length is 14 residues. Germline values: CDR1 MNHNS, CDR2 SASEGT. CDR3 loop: CASREDGGTDTQYF. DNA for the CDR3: TGTGCCAGCAGAGAGGACGGCGGCACAGATACGCAGTATTTT.

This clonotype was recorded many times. CDR3 residues: CASSLSGDRYTF. CDR3 coding DNA: TGCGCCAGCAGCTTAAGTGGGGATCGCTACACCTTC. V gene TRBV5-1 combines with J gene TRBJ1-2; D is ambiguous. The germline V gene has CDR1 SGHRS and CDR2 YFSETQ. Trimming cost V 2 bases and J 9 bases, with 11 bases left between them. The CDR3 runs to 12 residues.

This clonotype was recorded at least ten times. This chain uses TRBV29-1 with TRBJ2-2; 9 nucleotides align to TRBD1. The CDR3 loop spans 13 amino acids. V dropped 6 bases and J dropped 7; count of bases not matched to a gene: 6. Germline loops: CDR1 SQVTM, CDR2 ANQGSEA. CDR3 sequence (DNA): TGCAGCGTGCGACAGGGGGTCATCGGGGAGCTGTTTTTT. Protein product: CSVRQGVIGELFF.

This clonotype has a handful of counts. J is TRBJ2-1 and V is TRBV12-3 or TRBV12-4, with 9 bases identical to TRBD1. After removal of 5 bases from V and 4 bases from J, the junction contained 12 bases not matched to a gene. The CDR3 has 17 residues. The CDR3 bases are TGTGCCAGCAGTCAATCACAGGGGGCAACGCCTTACAATGAGCAGTTCTTC. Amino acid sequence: CASSQSQGATPYNEQFF.